This passage covers 8 T cell receptor beta chains from one sample sequenced in a study of cytomegalovirus exposure and HLA in healthy donors. PCR employed 60 Vbeta and 13 Jbeta primers. Profiling relied on immunoSEQ multiplex PCR, and the TCRdb table lists in-frame clones only, not all of them. Among about 140,000 clones listed, about 84% were seen once. Source material: PBMCs. The receptor set was obtained from a man aged 45 to 65 in good health and CMV-seronegative.

CDR3 coding DNA: TGTGCCAGCGGACCCCCCCAGGGGGTATCACCCCTCCACTTT. Translated: CASGPPQGVSPLHF. The J gene is TRBJ1-6, the V gene TRBV9; TRBD1 aligns across 7 bases. V lost 7 bases, J lost 10 bases, and 11 bases stayed unmatched. The V gene's germline CDR1 is SGDLS and CDR2 YYNGEE. The CDR3 has 14 amino acids.

The V gene is TRBV4-2, the J gene TRBJ2-2, with 10 bases that match TRBD2. The trim removed 0 bases at V and 5 bases at J, leaving 9 bases unmatched. There are 18 residues in the CDR3. From germline, CDR1 is LGHNA and CDR2 YNFKEQ. This chain's CDR3 is CASSQDQVTSGTTGELFF. CDR3 DNA: TGTGCCAGCAGCCAAGATCAGGTTACTAGCGGGACAACCGGGGAGCTGTTTTTT.

This chain connects TRBV25-1 to TRBJ1-6, with D perhaps TRBD1 (6 bases). Germline V gene sequence: CDR1 MGHDK, CDR2 SYGVNS. Trimming pared 7 bases from V and 7 bases from J, leaving 17 bases between. The CDR3 extends over 15 amino acids. The chain's CDR3 is CASTEGGAGNSPLHF. Here the CDR3 DNA reads TGTGCCAGCACCGAAGGGGGGGCAGGGAATTCACCCCTCCACTTT.

The chain recombines TRBV19 with TRBJ2-6; D may be TRBD2 (5 bases). The germline V and J ends were trimmed by 6 bases and 8 bases, with 17 bases remaining between them. This CDR3 has 15 residues. The germline V gene has CDR1 LNHDA and CDR2 SQIVND (reference sequence). Here the CDR3 reads CASSFLGWETNVLTF. As DNA, the CDR3 is TGTGCCAGTAGCTTCCTCGGGTGGGAGACCAACGTCCTGACTTTC.

The gene calls are TRBV5-1 and TRBJ1-5; the D is unclear. Trimming took off 3 bases at V and 0 bases at J, with 10 bases between the two ends. The germline gives CDR1 SGHRS, CDR2 YFSETQ. The CDR3 spans 15 residues. For the CDR3, the DNA is TGCGCCAGCAGCTCCGGAGATGATAGCAATCAGCCCCAGCATTTT. Encoded protein: CASSSGDDSNQPQHF. Filled out from reference TRBV5-1 and TRBJ1-5, the complete variable domain reads KAGVTQTPRYLIKTRGQQVTLSCSPISGHRSVSWYQQTPGQGLQFLFEYFSETQRNKGNFPGRFSGRQFSNSRSEMNVSTLELGDSALYLCASSSGDDSNQPQHFGDGTRLSIL.

The gene calls are TRBV28 and TRBJ2-1; 11 bases line up with TRBD2. J was trimmed by 7 bases and V by 4 bases; bases with no gene match: 6. The CDR3 runs 15 residues. Germline V gene data show CDR1 as MDHEN and CDR2 as SYDVKM. The chain's CDR3 is CASSSRLAGRNEQFF. The CDR3 nucleotides are TGTGCCAGCAGTTCCCGACTAGCGGGAAGGAATGAGCAGTTCTTC.

This chain links TRBV15 with TRBJ1-1; D is unresolved. The CDR3 runs to 15 residues. CDR1 is LNHNV, CDR2 YYDKDF, per germline (reference sequence). V was shortened by 0 bases and J by 1 base, with 9 bases between the two germline ends. The CDR3 loop reads CATSRDLSGNTEAFF. CDR3 nucleotides: TGTGCCACCAGCAGAGATCTGTCGGGGAACACTGAAGCTTTCTTT.

For the CDR3, the DNA is TGTGCCTGGAGTAGGCTTGGAGTTTGGTCGTACGAGCAGTACTTC. It translates to CAWSRLGVWSYEQYF. The V gene is TRBV30, the J gene TRBJ2-7; no clear D. V lost 2 bases to trimming and J lost 4 bases, with 18 bases between them. Germline CDR1 GTSNPN, CDR2 SVGIG (reference sequence). The CDR3 has 15 residues.